This TCR beta chain derives from a study of T-cell memory formation after mild COVID-19. Overall study results and limits: Those CD4+ clones that contracted were mainly in CM and EM (CD8+ ones in EMRA).

Trimming removed 4 bases at V and 5 bases at J, with 16 bases between. Per germline, CDR1 KGHDR and CDR2 SFDVKD. The CDR3 is made up of 15 amino acids. This clonotype was observed a handful of times. Its antigen remains unknown. TCRdb independently ran MiXCR on the 5' RACE reads; one entry per CDR3 protein. The table has around 140,000 distinct CDR3 sequences, over 15% seen once. The sample taken for sequencing was PBMCs or a T cell subset sorted from them (not recorded which). The chain couples TRBV24-1 to TRBJ2-5; maybe TRBD2 (7 bases). This TCR was recovered from an adult woman who had mild COVID-19 (a few samples of this study predate the infection). Cell type and time point are not known. CDR3 nucleotides: TGTGCCACCAGTGAGGCGGGGGCGCGGGGGGAGACCCAGTACTTC. Amino acids: CATSEAGARGETQYF.